The clone carrying this T cell receptor (beta chain) was seen at least ten times. The antigen is unknown. This specimen belongs to a study of T cells in Graves' hyperthyroidism and ophthalmopathy. Study background: Prior to any treatment, at the point of initial diagnosis, peripheral blood was collected. The study's findings and limits: Among thyroid clonotypes expanded above 0.001, most also appeared in blood.

RNA transcripts gave rise to amplified TCR beta CDR3 regions. TCR CDR3 regions were first amplified by RT-PCR with HTBI primers. MiXCR, run by TCRdb on the multiplex PCR reads, gives a single entry per CDR3 protein. Altogether hundreds of thousands of distinct CDR3 sequences are present, about 20% being singletons, with the ten largest covering over 45%. CDR3 length equals 11 residues. With 7 bases removed from V and 7 bases from J, the gap between germline ends came to 10 bases. Germline CDR1 and CDR2: LGHDT and YNNKEL (reference sequence). Ophthalmopathy cases scored 3 or more on the Clinical Activity Score and 4 or more on NOSPECS grade, with duration below 3 months. Orbital computed tomography, thyroid ultrasound, serum thyroxine and TRAb, and clinical symptoms together informed the diagnoses.

The chain uses TRBV3-1 and TRBJ1-1, with D possibly TRBD1 on 5 matching bases. The source material was blood. This clonotype was sampled from a man aged 40-49 years with Graves' ophthalmopathy. CDR3 amino acids: CASTQRGEAFF. In DNA, the CDR3 is TGTGCCAGCACGCAAAGGGGTGAAGCTTTCTTT.